The 26 T cell receptor beta chains below all came from one sample that was sequenced in a study of T-cell reconstitution after alpha-beta-depleted transplantation in children. Unique molecular identifiers were built into the TCRbeta library. TCRdb processed the PCR reads anew with MiXCR; each CDR3 protein has one entry. The profile shows approximately 400,000 distinct CDR3 sequences, 11% of them singletons. The sample was PBMCs from the stem cell graft donor, taken from the stem cell graft. Receptors were obtained from a human donor who donated a stem cell graft to a child with acute myeloid leukemia.

In DNA, the CDR3 is TGTGCCAGCAGCTTAGCGTTTGGGGGATATACTGAAGCTTTCTTT. Its translation is CASSLAFGGYTEAFF. The chain joins TRBV7-8 to TRBJ1-1; D might be TRBD1 (5 bases). V was clipped by 0 bases and J by 5 bases, with 13 bases between them. The V gene's germline CDR1 is SGHVS and CDR2 FQNEAQ. This CDR3 has 15 amino acids. The variable domain in full, completed from reference TRBV7-8 and TRBJ1-1, reads GAGVSQSPRYKVAKRGQDVALRCDPISGHVSLFWYQQALGQGPEFLTYFQNEAQLDKSGLPSDRFFAERPEGSVSTLKIQRTQQEDSAVYLCASSLAFGGYTEAFFGQGTRLTVV.

This clonotype was seen a handful of times. The chain joins TRBV20-1 to TRBJ2-1, with a weak D call TRBD2 (6 bases). In germline, CDR1 is DFQATT, CDR2 SNEGSKA (reference sequence). CDR3 size: 16 residues. V was cut by 6 bases and J by 4 bases, with 22 bases left in between. CDR3 sequence: CSAGLSSGGVYNEQFF. The DNA for the CDR3 is TGCAGTGCAGGCCTTAGTAGCGGAGGGGTTTACAATGAGCAGTTCTTC.

This clonotype is a singleton in its sample. This chain links TRBV5-1 with TRBJ2-2; 14 bases are a match to TRBD2. J was trimmed by 7 bases and V by 3 bases; bases with no gene match: 5. CDR3 length: 16 residues. CDR1 and CDR2 (germline): SGHRS, YFSETQ. CDR3 sequence (DNA): TGCGCCAGCAGCTCAGGGACTAGCGGGAGCGGCGGGGAGCTGTTTTTT. As protein: CASSSGTSGSGGELFF.

This clonotype has a count of ten or more. The V gene is TRBV4-3, the J gene TRBJ1-2, with D maybe TRBD1 (5 bases). CDR1 and CDR2 (germline): LGHNA, YSLEER. V shed 0 bases and J shed 5 bases, with 10 bases lying between them. The CDR3 extends over 14 amino acids. The CDR3 protein is CASSQDTGGYGYTF. The CDR3 DNA reads as TGCGCCAGCAGCCAAGATACAGGAGGATATGGCTACACCTTC.

V and J are TRBV20-1 and TRBJ2-5; perhaps D is TRBD1 or TRBD2 (5 bases each). The CDR3 is 14 residues long. CDR1 and CDR2 from the germline V gene are DFQATT and SNEGSKA (reference sequence). V shed 3 bases and J shed 3 bases, with 14 bases lying between them. The CDR3 sequence: CSASRGTVKETQYF. CDR3 nucleotides: TGCAGTGCTAGCCGAGGGACGGTGAAAGAGACCCAGTACTTC.

The chain couples TRBV7-3 to TRBJ1-1, with D unclear. The CDR3 sequence is 13 residues long. CDR1 is SGHTA and CDR2 is FQGTGA in the germline V gene. V was shortened by 4 bases and J by 2 bases, with 8 bases between the two germline ends. CDR3 DNA sequence: TGTGCCAGCAGCTACCGGGCAAACACTGAAGCTTTCTTT. It specifies CASSYRANTEAFF.

The genes are TRBV7-3 and TRBJ2-1; 15 nucleotides align to TRBD2. The CDR3 has 19 residues. After removal of 5 bases from V and 9 bases from J, the junction contained 17 bases not matched to a gene. Germline V CDR1 and CDR2: SGHTA, FQGTGA. CDR3 region: CASSRGGGLAGGAWREQFF. The CDR3 DNA follows: TGTGCCAGCAGCCGGGGAGGGGGACTAGCGGGAGGTGCCTGGCGTGAGCAGTTCTTC.

This clonotype was seen at least ten times. The chain joins TRBV20-1 to TRBJ1-4; no clear D gene. The V and J ends lost 4 bases and 2 bases respectively, with 11 bases between them. CDR3 length: 14 residues. Germline loops: CDR1 DFQATT, CDR2 SNEGSKA (reference sequence). The CDR3 DNA reads as TGCAGTGCTACCTCCTCGTACACTAATGAAAAACTGTTTTTT. Its protein product is CSATSSYTNEKLFF.

This rearrangement joins TRBV5-6 to TRBJ2-7; 10 bases line up with TRBD2. CDR3 length equals 16 residues. Per germline, CDR1 SGHDT and CDR2 YYEEEE. Trimming took 3 bases from V and 2 from J; bases not matched to a gene: 8. CDR3 sequence (DNA): TGTGCCAGCAGCTGGAGACTAGCGGGCGGGACCTACGAGCAGTACTTC. This gives the protein CASSWRLAGGTYEQYF.

This clonotype was seen just once. The rearrangement links TRBV19 to TRBJ1-4; D uncertain. Germline CDR1 LNHDA, CDR2 SQIVND (reference sequence). The CDR3 is 13 residues long. The V end lost 5 bases, the J end lost 7 bases, and 11 bases lay between the germline ends. CDR3 amino acids: CASSPRSSEKLFF. The CDR3 DNA reads as TGTGCCAGTAGTCCCCGCAGTAGTGAAAAACTGTTTTTT.

This clonotype occurred many times. This chain uses TRBV5-1 with TRBJ2-5, with 7 bases matching TRBD2. The CDR3 has 14 amino acids. The junction had 6 bases not matched to a gene; V was cut back by 4 bases and J by 3 bases. Germline V gene data show CDR1 as SGHRS and CDR2 as YFSETQ. CDR3 nucleotide sequence: TGCGCCAGCAGCACACAAAGCGGGGAAGAGACCCAGTACTTC. Protein: CASSTQSGEETQYF.

This clonotype was counted a few times. The chain couples TRBV19 to TRBJ2-7; 7 bases fit TRBD2. V was clipped by 3 bases and J by 5 bases; unmatched bases: 19. The CDR3 sequence is 18 residues long. Looked up from germline, CDR1 is LNHDA and CDR2 is SQIVND (reference sequence). Written as DNA, the CDR3 is TGTGCCAGTAGTATTTCTTCGGGAGGTAGCGGGCGTACCAACGAGCAGTACTTC. Its protein is CASSISSGGSGRTNEQYF.

This clonotype has ten or more counts. The CDR3 spells CASSPPFLSSYNEQFF. The CDR3 nucleotides read TGTGCCAGCTCACCACCGTTTCTCAGCTCCTACAATGAGCAGTTCTTC. The gene calls are TRBV18 and TRBJ2-1; D is unresolved. CDR3 length: 16 residues. Germline-derived CDR1 and CDR2 are KGHSH and LQKENI. The V gene lost 0 bases and the J gene lost 0 bases, with 9 bases spanning the gap.

J is TRBJ2-2 and V is TRBV5-1; TRBD2 agrees at 8 bases. The V and J ends lost 0 bases and 4 bases, in that order; junction bases with no gene match: 5. The CDR3 runs to 16 residues. Germline loops: CDR1 SGHRS, CDR2 YFSETQ. Here the CDR3 reads CASSLDPGGGTGELFF. CDR3 in DNA: TGCGCCAGCAGCTTGGATCCGGGAGGGGGCACCGGGGAGCTGTTTTTT.

This clonotype was detected a few times. V and J are TRBV12-3 or TRBV12-4 and TRBJ2-2; no clear D. Trimming left V 5 bases short and J 0 bases short, with 13 bases between. The CDR3 length is 16 residues. CDR3 nucleotide sequence: TGTGCCAGCAGTACTCCCTGGGGATCGAACACCGGGGAGCTGTTTTTT. It yields the protein CASSTPWGSNTGELFF.

This sequence joins TRBV29-1 and TRBJ1-1; 8 bases are shared with TRBD1. Per the germline V gene, CDR1 is SQVTM and CDR2 is ANQGSEA. The CDR3 is 12 residues long. CDR3 coding DNA: TGCAGTGGACAGGGTGAGGGAACTGAAGCTTTCTTT. The encoded protein is CSGQGEGTEAFF.

This clonotype was found a few times. V and J are TRBV20-1 and TRBJ1-5, with D possibly matching TRBD1 (5 bases). The germline V gene has CDR1 DFQATT and CDR2 SNEGSKA (reference sequence). The V end was cut by 6 bases, the J end by 2 bases, with 14 bases between. The CDR3 runs to 14 residues. The CDR3 DNA reads as TGCAGTGCCGGGGGGTGGCAGGGCAATCAGCCCCAGCATTTT. Encoded protein: CSAGGWQGNQPQHF.

This sequence joins TRBV20-1 and TRBJ2-5, with 11 bases that match TRBD2. Germline V lookup: CDR1 DFQATT, CDR2 SNEGSKA (reference sequence). V shed 5 bases, J shed 9 bases, and the junction held 14 bases outside the gene matches. The CDR3 spans 15 residues. The CDR3 spells CSAPVATSGEEAQYF. CDR3 in DNA: TGCAGTGCTCCAGTGGCGACTAGCGGGGAGGAGGCCCAGTACTTC.

This clonotype has a handful of counts. The chain uses TRBV7-2 and TRBJ1-6, with D uncertain. The CDR3 is 10 residues long. Germline V gives CDR1 SGHTA, CDR2 FQGNSA. V was shortened by 5 bases and J by 16 bases, with 9 bases between the two germline ends. For the CDR3, the DNA is TGTGCCAGCAGCGGAGCCCAGCTCCACTTT. Protein product: CASSGAQLHF.

In this sample, this clonotype turned up a few times. This chain uses TRBV29-1 with TRBJ1-1, with D unresolved. There are 12 residues in the CDR3. V shed 0 bases and J shed 3 bases, with 5 bases lying between them. From germline, CDR1 is SQVTM and CDR2 ANQGSEA. The CDR3 sequence: CSVEEGYTEAFF. Written as DNA, the CDR3 is TGCAGCGTTGAAGAGGGATACACTGAAGCTTTCTTT. Looking up the rest from reference TRBV29-1 and TRBJ1-1 gives the full variable domain: SAVISQKPSRDICQRGTSLTIQCQVDSQVTMMFWYRQQPGQSLTLIATANQGSEATYESGFVIDKFPISRPNLTFSTLTVSNMSPEDSSIYLCSVEEGYTEAFFGQGTRLTVV.

V usage is TRBV27 and J usage is TRBJ2-1, with D possibly TRBD2 on 6 matching bases. The CDR3 contains 14 residues. CDR1 and CDR2 from the germline V gene are MNHEY and SMNVEV (reference sequence). The V gene lost 5 bases and the J gene lost 4 bases, with 12 bases spanning the gap. The CDR3 region has the DNA TGTGCCAGCAGTCTTGCGGGGTTTTACAATGAGCAGTTCTTC. Translating it yields CASSLAGFYNEQFF.

Concerning this clonotype itself: One end of the junction varies from germline; a read error may be responsible. V is TRBV11-2 and J is TRBJ1-1; a weak D match, TRBD1 (5 bases). Germline V gene sequence: CDR1 SGHAT, CDR2 FQNNGV. The CDR3 has 15 amino acids. Here the CDR3 reads CASSLTRDWNTEAFF. In DNA, the CDR3 is TGTGCCAGCAGCTTAACCCGGGACTGGAACACTGAAGCGTTCTTT.

The genes are TRBV10-3 and TRBJ1-1; D unclear. V was clipped by 5 bases and J by 4 bases, with 8 bases between them. The CDR3 has 12 amino acids. The germline V gene encodes CDR1 ENHRY and CDR2 SYGVKD. CDR3 sequence (DNA): TGTGCCATCAGTAGTATCGGCACTGAAGCTTTCTTT. Protein sequence: CAISSIGTEAFF.

The chain couples TRBV29-1 to TRBJ2-3; 12 nucleotides match TRBD2. J was trimmed by 6 bases and V by 1 base; bases with no gene match: 5. This CDR3 region has 15 residues. Germline CDR1 and CDR2: SQVTM and ANQGSEA. CDR3 sequence: CSVEGTSGARDTQYF. The CDR3 DNA is TGCAGCGTTGAAGGGACTAGCGGGGCGAGGGATACGCAGTATTTT.

V usage is TRBV10-3 and J usage is TRBJ1-2; D gene ambiguous. The V end lost 6 bases, the J end lost 7 bases, and 12 bases lay between the germline ends. CDR3 length: 12 amino acids. CDR1 and CDR2 (germline): ENHRY, SYGVKD. CDR3 in amino acids: CAISRDITGYTF. CDR3 coding DNA: TGTGCCATCAGCCGAGACATTACTGGCTACACCTTC.

This clonotype was detected ten times or more. The chain combines TRBV20-1 with TRBJ2-7; TRBD1 or TRBD2 may be the D gene (5 bases each). In germline, CDR1 is DFQATT, CDR2 SNEGSKA (reference sequence). Trimming removed 0 bases from V and 0 bases from J, with 15 bases in between. This CDR3 region has 16 residues. The CDR3 loop is CSARDAWGSGSYEQYF. The CDR3, as DNA: TGCAGTGCTAGAGATGCTTGGGGGAGTGGCTCCTACGAGCAGTACTTC.